These 22 T cell receptor beta chains came from one sample sequenced in a study of T cell repertoires in cytomegalovirus infection. No cognate antigen is known for these TCRs. TCRdb itself ran the reads through MiXCR, one entry per CDR3 protein. Here the sample spans 900,000 to 950,000 distinct CDR3 sequences, around a third being singletons. The sample here was cultured CD8+ T cells from PBMCs, taken from culture after CMV antigen stimulation. These receptors came from a human donor in good health (CMV status not recorded). Some clones in this sample may be carry-over from other donors' samples.

This clonotype was seen only a few times. The chain is built from TRBV7-6 and TRBJ2-5, with 7 nucleotides matching TRBD2. J lost 5 bases, V lost 5 bases, and 17 bases had no gene match. The CDR3 has 17 residues. Germline V gives CDR1 SGHVS, CDR2 FNYEAQ. In DNA form, the CDR3 reads TGTGCCAGCAGCACTCCATCGAGTGGGGGGGAGAGGGAGACCCAGTACTTC. Its protein is CASSTPSSGGERETQYF.

The chain uses TRBV28 and TRBJ2-7; D ambiguous. The CDR3 is made up of 14 amino acids. Germline loops: CDR1 MDHEN, CDR2 SYDVKM. V was pared by 1 base and J by 5 bases, with 12 bases between. The CDR3 DNA reads as TGTGCCAGCAGTTTATCCCCCGGGTCCCACGAGCAGTACGTC. This sequence encodes CASSLSPGSHEQYV.

This clonotype has more than one count but fewer than ten. The chain links TRBV7-6 to TRBJ2-5; D is possibly TRBD1 (6 bases). Between the trimmed V and J ends, which lost 5 bases and 3 bases, there was a span of 19 bases. Germline V gene data show CDR1 as SGHVS and CDR2 as FNYEAQ. The CDR3 is 16 amino acids. CDR3 region: CASSNRLRDNKETQYF. DNA for the CDR3: TGTGCCAGCAGCAACCGTCTCCGGGACAACAAAGAGACCCAGTACTTC.

This clonotype was seen a handful of times. The chain combines TRBV7-9 with TRBJ2-5; 7 nucleotides match TRBD2. This CDR3 has 14 amino acids. Trimming took 2 bases from V and 5 from J; bases not matched to a gene: 5. Germline CDR1 reads SEHNR; CDR2 reads FQNEAQ (reference sequence). CDR3 DNA: TGTGCCAGCAGCTTATCGGCGGGGGTGGAGACCCAGTACTTC. Amino acid sequence: CASSLSAGVETQYF.

This clonotype has more than one count but fewer than ten. J is TRBJ1-5 and V is TRBV6-6; 7 bases are shared with TRBD1. Germline CDR1 and CDR2: MNHNY and SVGAGI (reference sequence). This CDR3 is 18 amino acids long. V was pared by 5 bases and J by 0 bases, with 13 bases of the junction left unmatched. The CDR3 spells CASSPTGTAQTSNQPQHF. The CDR3 DNA sequence: TGTGCCAGCAGTCCTACCGGGACAGCTCAAACTAGCAATCAGCCCCAGCATTTT.

There are a few counts of this clonotype. The chain has TRBV6-1 and TRBJ1-5; 8 bases map to TRBD1. V was clipped by 2 bases and J by 6 bases; unmatched bases: 6. Germline loops: CDR1 MNHNS, CDR2 SASEGT. The CDR3 extends over 15 amino acids. The CDR3 DNA follows: TGTGCCAGCAGTGAATTCCCAGGGGGCATTCAGCCCCAGCATTTT. This translates into CASSEFPGGIQPQHF.

The gene calls are TRBV6-1 and TRBJ2-1; perhaps TRBD1 as D (6 bases). Trimming left V 4 bases short and J 5 bases short, with 12 bases between. Germline V lookup: CDR1 MNHNS, CDR2 SASEGT. This CDR3 has 14 residues. The CDR3 coding sequence is TGTGCCAGCAGTGGACATGACAGGAACAATGAGCAGTTCTTC. Its protein is CASSGHDRNNEQFF.

This clonotype was seen a handful of times. The chain uses TRBV28 and TRBJ1-5, with TRBD1 as a possible D gene (6 bases). The germline gives CDR1 MDHEN, CDR2 SYDVKM. The V end was cut by 4 bases, the J end by 0 bases, with 13 bases between. This CDR3 contains 16 residues. CDR3 DNA sequence: TGTGCCAGCAGTTCGGAGGGGGTCAGTAGCAATCAGCCCCAGCATTTT. This encodes CASSSEGVSSNQPQHF.

This clonotype was recorded many times. The CDR3 loop reads CASSSPGGTGELFF. For the CDR3, the DNA is TGTGCCAGCAGTTCCCCGGGGGGCACCGGGGAGCTGTTTTTT. The J gene is TRBJ2-2, the V gene TRBV6-2 or TRBV6-3; 7 nucleotides align to TRBD2. CDR1 and CDR2 from the germline V gene are MNHEY and SVGEGT. V dropped 4 bases and J dropped 4; count of bases not matched to a gene: 3. CDR3 length: 14 residues.

This clonotype has at least ten counts. DNA of the CDR3: TGTGCCAGCAGCTTAGTAGTGAACACTGAAGCTTTCTTT. This codes for CASSLVVNTEAFF. The chain joins TRBV7-6 to TRBJ1-1, with D unresolved. V lost 1 base and J lost 0, with 3 bases in between. The CDR3 length is 13 residues. CDR1 is SGHVS, CDR2 FNYEAQ, per germline. The entire variable domain, with the rest obtained from reference TRBV7-6 and TRBJ1-1, is as follows: GAGVSQSPRYKVTKRGQDVALRCDPISGHVSLYWYRQALGQGPEFLTYFNYEAQQDKSGLPNDRFSAERPEGSISTLTIQRTEQRDSAMYRCASSLVVNTEAFFGQGTRLTVV.

The chain combines TRBV2 with TRBJ1-1; D unclear. V lost 10 bases to trimming and J lost 4 bases, with 10 bases between them. CDR3 length: 11 residues. The germline CDR1 and CDR2 sequences are SNHLY and FYNNEI. The CDR3 spells CATFPGTEAFF. The CDR3 DNA is TGTGCCACTTTCCCGGGCACTGAAGCTTTCTTT.

This clonotype was detected many times. The chain employs TRBV7-6 and TRBJ2-1; 9 bases are a match to TRBD1. This CDR3 has 16 amino acids. Germline values: CDR1 SGHVS, CDR2 FNYEAQ. Trimming removed 5 bases from V and 4 bases from J; junction bases left unmatched: 9. The CDR3 DNA is TGTGCCAGCAGCCGGGGTGGGACAGGGTTGTACAATGAGCAGTTCTTC. Its protein product is CASSRGGTGLYNEQFF.

CDR3 sequence reads: CASSLDRTHSGNTIYF. The CDR3 region has the DNA TGTGCCAGCAGCCTCGACAGGACTCACTCTGGAAACACCATATATTTT. The chain has TRBV7-2 and TRBJ1-3; D possibly corresponds to TRBD1 (6 bases). Trimming stripped 5 bases from V and 0 bases from J, with 14 bases between. The CDR3 is 16 amino acids. Germline CDR1 reads SGHTA; CDR2 reads FQGNSA.

The chain employs TRBV2 and TRBJ2-1; 9 bases map to TRBD2. Germline loops: CDR1 SNHLY, CDR2 FYNNEI. This CDR3 spans 16 amino acids. V shed 5 bases and J 6 bases; nucleotides not matched to a gene: 11. The CDR3 nucleotides read TGTGCCAGCAGTTCCCCTCGGCGGGGGGGCTCCAATGAGCAGTTCTTC. Encoded protein: CASSSPRRGGSNEQFF.

With respect to this clonotype: The junction does not match germline at one end; this may be a read error. V gene TRBV5-3 combines with J gene TRBJ2-2; 8 nucleotides line up with TRBD2. TRBV5-3 is recorded as an ORF, its role being uncertain. The CDR3 has 15 amino acids. The CDR3: CASSLMAGGPGELFF. The CDR3 DNA reads TGTGCCAGCAGCTTGATGGCGGGGGGACCCGGGGAGCTGTTTTTT.

As concerns this clonotype: A much more abundant neighbour one base away suggests this may be a read error. This chain uses TRBV7-6 with TRBJ2-1; 9 bases agree with TRBD1. V lost 6 bases and J lost 2; bases outside the gene matches: 5. Germline-derived CDR1 and CDR2 are SGHVS and FNYEAQ. The length of the CDR3 is 15 residues. The CDR3 region has the DNA TGTGCCAGCAGTATCAGACAGGGGGCCTACAATGAGCAGTTCTTC. Amino acid sequence: CASSIRQGAYNEQFF.

This clonotype was counted between two and nine times. V is TRBV4-3 and J is TRBJ1-1; D uncertain. Germline values: CDR1 LGHNA, CDR2 YSLEER. V shed 4 bases and J shed 2 bases, with 8 bases lying between them. This CDR3 is 13 amino acids long. The CDR3 coding sequence is TGCGCCAGCAGCCCGGATTTTAACACTGAAGCTTTCTTT. Translation: CASSPDFNTEAFF.

The rearrangement uses TRBV11-2 and TRBJ2-3, with 8 nucleotides matching TRBD1. Losses at the gene ends were 6 bases for V and 1 base for J; bases not matched to a gene: 0. The CDR3 sequence is 13 residues long. Germline CDR1 and CDR2: SGHAT and FQNNGV. Here the CDR3 DNA reads TGTGCCAGCAGACAGGGGGGCACAGATACGCAGTATTTT. This encodes CASRQGGTDTQYF.

The V and J genes are TRBV9 and TRBJ2-5, with D perhaps matching TRBD1 (6 bases). V shed 3 bases and J shed 3 bases, with 15 bases lying between them. The germline V gene has CDR1 SGDLS and CDR2 YYNGEE. CDR3 length: 15 amino acids. The CDR3 spells CASSAYRDKKETQYF. CDR3 sequence (DNA): TGTGCCAGCAGCGCTTACCGGGACAAAAAAGAGACCCAGTACTTC.

The table lists this clonotype with a few counts. This rearrangement joins TRBV7-9 to TRBJ1-1; possibly TRBD1 for D (6 bases). The V end was cut by 8 bases, the J end by 5 bases, with 18 bases between. The CDR3 covers 14 residues. CDR1 is SEHNR and CDR2 is FQNEAQ in the germline V gene (reference sequence). CDR3 bases: TGTGCCAGCTCGGCTATAGGGGGGGAGACTGAAGCTTTCTTT. Its translation: CASSAIGGETEAFF.

The chain couples TRBV7-4 to TRBJ2-1, with TRBD2 matching 14 bases. The V segment lost 5 bases and the J segment 8 bases; nucleotides outside the gene matches: 11. Per germline, CDR1 SGHVT and CDR2 SQSDAQ. There are 17 residues in the CDR3. In DNA form, the CDR3 reads TGTGCCAGCAGCCGCCGAATTGGACTAGCGGGGGGAGATGAGCAGTTCTTC. It is translated as CASSRRIGLAGGDEQFF.

This clonotype was found a few times. J is TRBJ2-1 and V is TRBV7-9; TRBD2 agrees at 8 bases. V lost 7 bases to trimming and J lost 3 bases; unmatched junction nucleotides: 20. Germline CDR1 SEHNR, CDR2 FQNEAQ (reference sequence). CDR3 length: 19 residues. This CDR3 reads CASTLSGIGSQGDYNEQFF. The DNA for the CDR3 is TGTGCCAGCACACTTAGCGGGATTGGGAGCCAGGGCGACTACAATGAGCAGTTCTTC.